What follows are 32 T cell receptor beta chains derived from one specimen sequenced in a study of graft-versus-host responses after intestinal transplantation. No antigen has been assigned to these receptors. Assay used: immunoSEQ multiplex PCR; TCRdb lists only in-frame clones, some missing. The sample has some 110,000 clones; roughly 92% are singletons. The sample was unstimulated CD4+ T cells sorted from spleen or lymph node cells, taken before transplant. Every receptor here comes from a human donor who was the organ donor for an intestinal transplant.

The chain joins TRBV5-1 to TRBJ1-1; weak D call: TRBD1 (5 bases). The CDR3 spans 16 residues. Germline lookup yields CDR1 SGHRS and CDR2 YFSETQ. Trimming cost V 1 base and J 4 bases, with 17 bases left between them. The CDR3 DNA reads TGCGCCAGCAGCTTGCTTGATCCAGGGATAAGCACTGAAGCTTTCTTT. It yields the protein CASSLLDPGISTEAFF.

The V and J genes are TRBV21-1 and TRBJ2-1; the table names TRBD1, a call not compared with the DNA. TRBV21-1 is a pseudogene segment. This CDR3 is built from 16 residues. The CDR3 nucleotides read TGTGCCAGCAGCAAAACAGGTCCCAACTCCTACAATGAGCAGTTCTTC. Residues: CASSKTGPNSYNEQFF.

This chain uses TRBV10-3 with TRBJ2-7; 8 positions agree with TRBD2. The CDR3 covers 14 residues. Germline trimming cut 5 bases from V and 1 base from J; bases unmatched to any gene: 4. From germline, CDR1 is ENHRY and CDR2 SYGVKD. This chain's CDR3 is CAISWTSPSYEQYF. In DNA, the CDR3 is TGTGCCATCAGTTGGACTAGCCCATCCTACGAGCAGTACTTC.

This clone was recorded only once. The V gene is TRBV15, the J gene TRBJ2-3, with D unclear. Trimming stripped 0 bases from V and 8 bases from J, with 6 bases between. CDR3 length equals 12 residues. Germline V gene data show CDR1 as LNHNV and CDR2 as YYDKDF (reference sequence). The CDR3 bases are TGTGCCACCAGCAGAGATATCGGTACGCAGTATTTT. Its protein product is CATSRDIGTQYF.

This clone occurred once. The chain employs TRBV14 and TRBJ1-2, with 8 bases lining up with TRBD1. From germline, CDR1 is SGHDN and CDR2 FVKESK. The CDR3 covers 12 residues. Trimming took 5 bases from V and 4 from J; bases not matched to a gene: 0. CDR3 DNA sequence: TGTGCCAGCAGCGGGACAGGCTATGGCTACACCTTC. The encoded protein is CASSGTGYGYTF. Together with reference TRBV14 and TRBJ1-2, the CDR3 gives the full variable domain: EAGVTQFPSHSVIEKGQTVTLRCDPISGHDNLYWYRRVMGKEIKFLLHFVKESKQDESGMPNNRFLAERTGGTYSTLKVQPAELEDSGVYFCASSGTGYGYTFGSGTRLTVV.

This clone was observed once. V usage is TRBV5-1 and J usage is TRBJ2-1; a weak D match, TRBD2 (6 bases). The CDR3 contains 17 residues. The germline V gene encodes CDR1 SGHRS and CDR2 YFSETQ. V was clipped by 2 bases and J by 1 base, with 16 bases between them. The CDR3 spells CASSLGSGRKSYNEQFF. CDR3 sequence (DNA): TGCGCCAGCAGCTTAGGATCAGGGAGGAAGTCCTACAATGAGCAGTTCTTC.

The gene calls are TRBV4-2 and TRBJ2-3; the match to TRBD2 covers 12 bases. The germline gives CDR1 LGHNA, CDR2 YNFKEQ. This CDR3 has 16 amino acids. With V trimmed by 5 bases and J by 2 bases, 5 bases remained unmatched. The chain's CDR3 is CASSSRLAGATDTQYF. Written as DNA, the CDR3 is TGTGCCAGCAGCTCCCGACTAGCGGGGGCCACAGATACGCAGTATTTT.

The rearrangement joins TRBV5-1 to TRBJ2-3, with 12 bases matching TRBD2. Germline values: CDR1 SGHRS, CDR2 YFSETQ. This CDR3 has 15 residues. The ends lost 3 bases at V and 6 bases at J; junction bases unmatched: 5. Written as DNA, the CDR3 is TGCGCCAGCAGCTCGCTAGCGGGAGGGGAGGATACGCAGTATTTT. Protein sequence: CASSSLAGGEDTQYF.

The chain is built from TRBV6-1 and TRBJ2-7; D gene unclear. The V and J ends lost 8 bases and 6 bases respectively, with 20 bases between them. Germline V CDR1 and CDR2: MNHNS, SASEGT. CDR3 length: 14 amino acids. The CDR3 sequence: CASRSSPISREQYF. CDR3 DNA: TGTGCCAGCCGGAGTAGCCCGATCTCCCGCGAGCAGTACTTC.

The DNA of the CDR3 is TGTGCCAGCAGCTTGGCGGGCGGCTCTGGAAACACCATATATTTT. Amino acids: CASSLAGGSGNTIYF. The V gene is TRBV5-8, the J gene TRBJ1-3, with D uncertain. The CDR3 runs 15 residues. Germline CDR1 SGHTS, CDR2 YDEGEE. Trimming took 0 bases from V and 0 from J, leaving 7 bases between them.

J is TRBJ2-2 and V is TRBV7-2; no clear D. The CDR3 runs 12 residues. The V end was cut by 1 base, the J end by 5 bases, with 2 bases between. The germline V gene has CDR1 SGHTA and CDR2 FQGNSA. The CDR3 region has the DNA TGTGCCAGCAGCTTAGATACCGGGGAGCTGTTTTTT. Translation gives CASSLDTGELFF.

Concerning this clone: The same CDR3 arises from other DNA sequences in this sample as well. This chain links TRBV20-1 with TRBJ1-2, with TRBD1 matching over 9 bases. V lost 6 bases to trimming and J lost 4 bases; unmatched junction nucleotides: 0. The CDR3 has 11 residues. Per germline, CDR1 DFQATT and CDR2 SNEGSKA (reference sequence). CDR3 nucleotides: TGCAGTGCGACAGGGGGCTATGGCTACACCTTC. Its protein is CSATGGYGYTF.

J is TRBJ1-5 and V is TRBV19; TRBD1 aligns across 10 bases. Germline CDR1 and CDR2: LNHDA and SQIVND (reference sequence). The CDR3 length is 16 residues. With 2 bases clipped from V and 1 base from J, the junction kept 2 bases outside the gene matches. The chain's CDR3 is CASSIRDRGSNQPQHF. For the CDR3, the DNA is TGTGCCAGTAGTATACGGGACAGGGGCAGCAATCAGCCCCAGCATTTT.

About this clone itself: The sample contains more than one DNA sequence encoding this CDR3. The gene calls are TRBV5-1 and TRBJ2-5, with 9 bases fitting TRBD1. The germline V gene encodes CDR1 SGHRS and CDR2 YFSETQ. Unmatched junction bases numbered 2, after V lost 4 bases and J lost 4 bases. The CDR3 contains 13 residues. The CDR3: CASSLQGAETQYF. The CDR3 nucleotides are TGCGCCAGCAGCCTACAGGGGGCAGAGACCCAGTACTTC.

CDR3 protein: CASRNRGQGETQYF. CDR3 in DNA: TGTGCCAGTAGGAACAGGGGGCAGGGGGAGACCCAGTACTTC. The chain employs TRBV19 and TRBJ2-5; 9 nucleotides agree with TRBD1. Germline CDR1 reads LNHDA; CDR2 reads SQIVND (reference sequence). This CDR3 is built from 14 residues. J was trimmed by 5 bases and V by 6 bases; bases with no gene match: 7.

The chain combines TRBV5-1 with TRBJ2-3; 8 nucleotides match TRBD1. This CDR3 has 15 residues. Germline V gene data show CDR1 as SGHRS and CDR2 as YFSETQ. The V gene end was trimmed by 3 bases and the J gene end by 2 bases; junction bases not matched to a gene: 5. CDR3 coding DNA: TGCGCCAGCAGCTCGGACAGGGCCTCCACAGATACGCAGTATTTT. Protein product: CASSSDRASTDTQYF.

The J gene is TRBJ1-1, the V gene TRBV19; 9 nucleotides agree with TRBD1. The CDR3 is made up of 14 amino acids. CDR1 is LNHDA and CDR2 is SQIVND in the germline V gene (reference sequence). Germline trimming cut 6 bases from V and 1 base from J; bases unmatched to any gene: 3. CDR3 DNA sequence: TGTGCCAGTAGGTTACAGGGGGCGAACACTGAAGCTTTCTTT. It is translated as CASRLQGANTEAFF.

The chain is built from TRBV7-9 and TRBJ1-1; D not certain. V was clipped by 5 bases and J by 3 bases, with 13 bases between them. This CDR3 has 14 residues. The germline CDR1 and CDR2 sequences are SEHNR and FQNEAQ (reference sequence). The CDR3 region is CASSLRWLDTEAFF. CDR3 sequence (DNA): TGTGCCAGCAGCCTCCGGTGGTTGGACACTGAAGCTTTCTTT.

This rearrangement joins TRBV5-4 to TRBJ1-2; D gene ambiguous. This CDR3 region has 13 residues. Looked up from germline, CDR1 is SGHNT and CDR2 is YYREEE (reference sequence). The V end was cut by 0 bases, the J end by 8 bases, with 11 bases between. In DNA, the CDR3 is TGTGCCAGCAGCTTGGACAGAAGTTACGGCTACACCTTC. Translated: CASSLDRSYGYTF.

This chain connects TRBV7-8 to TRBJ2-5, with D uncertain. The CDR3 extends over 14 amino acids. Germline CDR1 and CDR2: SGHVS and FQNEAQ. Trimming took 3 bases from V and 3 from J, leaving 11 bases between them. The CDR3 coding sequence is TGTGCCAGCAGCTTGCAACTGCTGGAAGAGACCCAGTACTTC. Translation gives CASSLQLLEETQYF.

Comments on this clone: The CDR3 does not end in the conserved phenylalanine or tryptophan, so this is likely a read error. The chain joins TRBV6-5 to TRBJ2-7; perhaps TRBD1 as D (5 bases). Germline CDR1 is MNHEY and CDR2 is SVGAGI. V gave up 5 bases and J gave up 0 bases, with 11 bases separating them. The length of the CDR3 is 14 residues. CDR3 sequence: CASSVVQGSYEQYL. The CDR3 DNA sequence: TGTGCCAGCAGTGTGGTGCAGGGCTCCTACGAGCAGTACCTC.

This clone was found a few times. V and J are TRBV6-1 and TRBJ2-7, with 12 bases fitting TRBD2. The germline V gene has CDR1 MNHNS and CDR2 SASEGT. V shed 3 bases and J 4 bases; nucleotides not matched to a gene: 4. CDR3 size: 15 residues. The CDR3 DNA follows: TGTGCCAGCAGTGAGGCTAGCGGGAGGGGGTACGAGCAGTACTTC. Its translation: CASSEASGRGYEQYF.

This rearrangement joins TRBV29-1 to TRBJ2-7, with D perhaps matching TRBD1 (7 bases). The germline V and J ends were trimmed by 6 bases and 7 bases, with 13 bases remaining between them. Per germline, CDR1 SQVTM and CDR2 ANQGSEA. This CDR3 is 11 amino acids long. The CDR3 DNA follows: TGCAGCGTGCGGAGGGGGCGTGAGCAGTACTTC. This encodes CSVRRGREQYF.

The J gene is TRBJ2-3, the V gene TRBV7-2; TRBD1 or TRBD2 may be the D gene (5 bases each). Germline loops: CDR1 SGHTA, CDR2 FQGNSA. This CDR3 comprises 16 residues. Deletions cut 3 bases from V and 5 bases from J, with 18 bases between. The CDR3 region has the DNA TGTGCCAGCAGCTTCAATGGTAGAGGGGCGGGAGATACGCAGTATTTT. This codes for CASSFNGRGAGDTQYF.

A note on this clone: Germline is not matched at one junction end, which may reflect a read error. The chain couples TRBV7-2 to TRBJ2-2, with D maybe TRBD2 (6 bases). The CDR3 runs to 15 residues. Germline lookup yields CDR1 SGHTA and CDR2 FQGNSA. CDR3 DNA sequence: TGTGCCGGCAGCTTAGGCCCGGCGGGGACCGGGGAGCTGTTTTTT. Amino acid sequence: CAGSLGPAGTGELFF.

This chain links TRBV6-6 with TRBJ2-3, with 11 bases fitting TRBD2. Unmatched junction bases numbered 1, after V lost 2 bases and J lost 3 bases. Germline V gives CDR1 MNHNY, CDR2 SVGAGI (reference sequence). The CDR3 has 15 residues. Written as DNA, the CDR3 is TGTGCCAGCAGTTACCGGACTAGCGGGACAGATACGCAGTATTTT. Amino acid sequence: CASSYRTSGTDTQYF.

The chain's CDR3 is CSVGGTTQETQYF. The CDR3 nucleotides are TGCAGCGTTGGCGGGACCACCCAAGAGACCCAGTACTTC. The chain employs TRBV29-1 and TRBJ2-5, with D perhaps matching TRBD2 (6 bases). Germline CDR1 SQVTM, CDR2 ANQGSEA. The CDR3 extends over 13 amino acids. V lost 4 bases, J lost 1 base, and 10 bases lay in between.

This chain uses TRBV28 with TRBJ2-1; 7 positions agree with TRBD1. Germline CDR1 is MDHEN and CDR2 is SYDVKM. Trimming took 5 bases from V and 5 from J; bases not matched to a gene: 9. CDR3 size: 15 residues. CDR3 in amino acids: CASSPTGVGNNEQFF. CDR3 nucleotide sequence: TGTGCCAGCAGTCCTACAGGGGTGGGAAACAATGAGCAGTTCTTC.

The chain employs TRBV25-1 and TRBJ1-5; D uncertain. The CDR3 is 13 amino acids. Trimming pared 5 bases from V and 6 bases from J, leaving 11 bases between. From germline, CDR1 is MGHDK and CDR2 SYGVNS. Written as DNA, the CDR3 is TGTGCCAGCAGTCTCGAGGGAGGTCAGCCCCAGCATTTT. It specifies CASSLEGGQPQHF.

The rearrangement uses TRBV30 and TRBJ2-2; possible D gene TRBD2, 6 bases. The CDR3 covers 14 residues. Trimming stripped 4 bases from V and 3 bases from J, with 12 bases between. Germline CDR1 reads GTSNPN; CDR2 reads SVGIG (reference sequence). The CDR3 protein is CAWTGLRDTGELFF. The DNA of the CDR3 is TGTGCCTGGACCGGACTACGGGACACCGGGGAGCTGTTTTTT.

This clone has more than one count but fewer than ten. One end of the junction fails to match germline, which may point to a read error. This chain links TRBV2 with TRBJ2-5; 8 positions agree with TRBD2. Germline V gives CDR1 SNHLY, CDR2 FYNNEI. This CDR3 comprises 13 residues. CDR3 amino acids: CASSEGLAETQYF. CDR3 DNA: TGTGCCAGCAGCGAAGGACTAGCAGAGACCCAGTACTTC.

This sequence joins TRBV28 and TRBJ2-2; possibly TRBD1 for D (5 bases). This CDR3 is 14 amino acids long. V gave up 4 bases and J gave up 9 bases, with 15 bases separating them. CDR1 and CDR2 (germline): MDHEN, SYDVKM. The CDR3 DNA sequence: TGTGCCAGCAGTTCTTTTTTCCAGGGAAGGGAGCTGTTTTTT. This gives the protein CASSSFFQGRELFF.